Below, 17 T cell receptor beta chains from the same sample are listed, as sequenced in a study of T-cell reconstitution after alpha-beta-depleted transplantation in children. The TCRbeta library was prepared with unique molecular identifiers. TCRdb itself ran the PCR reads through MiXCR, one entry per CDR3 protein. The sample has about 90,000 distinct CDR3 sequences, 15% to 17% seen once. The sequenced sample was PBMCs, mostly from graft donor cells, obtained 180 days after TCRalphabeta/CD19-depleted stem cell transplant. Receptors were obtained from a male patient aged 2-15 years who had a stem cell transplant for acute lymphoblastic leukemia, so the T cells may come from the graft donor.

This chain uses TRBV7-2 with TRBJ2-5; possible D gene TRBD1, 6 bases. This CDR3 comprises 15 residues. V lost 3 bases and J 5 bases, leaving 16 bases between the germline ends. Germline-derived CDR1 and CDR2 are SGHTA and FQGNSA. The CDR3 bases are TGTGCCAGCAGCTTGGGGTGGGGCAGGGGCGAGACCCAGTACTTC. Protein: CASSLGWGRGETQYF.

The rearrangement joins TRBV5-1 to TRBJ2-2, with D possibly being TRBD1 or TRBD2 (5 bases each). The CDR3 contains 18 residues. Trimming shortened V by 0 bases and J by 1 base, and 16 bases separated the two germline ends. Germline CDR1 and CDR2: SGHRS and YFSETQ. The CDR3 here is CASSLEFGWGMNTGELFF. The CDR3 DNA is TGCGCCAGCAGCTTGGAATTTGGCTGGGGGATGAACACCGGGGAGCTGTTTTTT.

The chain uses TRBV27 and TRBJ2-5, with TRBD1 matching over 10 bases. This CDR3 is 14 amino acids long. V shed 6 bases, J shed 5 bases, and the junction held 6 bases outside the gene matches. Looked up from germline, CDR1 is MNHEY and CDR2 is SMNVEV (reference sequence). Here the CDR3 reads CASRRQGAEETQYF. Written as DNA, the CDR3 is TGTGCCAGCAGGCGACAGGGGGCGGAGGAGACCCAGTACTTC.

The rearrangement links TRBV11-2 to TRBJ2-1; D not certain. V lost 0 bases and J lost 10, with 13 bases in between. Germline lookup yields CDR1 SGHAT and CDR2 FQNNGV. The CDR3 consists of 14 residues. The chain's CDR3 is CASSLDPMSEEQFF. CDR3 nucleotide sequence: TGTGCCAGCAGCTTAGATCCCATGAGCGAGGAGCAGTTCTTC. Drawing the rest from reference TRBV11-2 and TRBJ2-1, the complete variable domain is EAGVAQSPRYKIIEKRQSVAFWCNPISGHATLYWYQQILGQGPKLLIQFQNNGVVDDSQLPKDRFSAERLKGVDSTLKIQPAKLEDSAVYLCASSLDPMSEEQFFGPGTRLTVL.

This clonotype appeared a few times. This chain links TRBV20-1 with TRBJ1-2; the match to TRBD1 covers 7 bases. CDR1 is DFQATT and CDR2 is SNEGSKA in the germline V gene (reference sequence). The length of the CDR3 is 13 residues. The V and J ends lost 1 base and 8 bases, in that order; junction bases with no gene match: 7. The CDR3 DNA reads TGCAGTGCTAGAGTCCAGGGGGTAGGGGGCTACACCTTC. Translated, it gives CSARVQGVGGYTF.

This clonotype was seen repeatedly, ten times or more. The J gene is TRBJ2-5, the V gene TRBV20-1; D uncertain. Germline CDR1 is DFQATT and CDR2 is SNEGSKA (reference sequence). Trimming removed 3 bases at V and 1 base at J, with 3 bases between. CDR3 length: 11 amino acids. The CDR3 region is CSASSQETQYF. As DNA, the CDR3 is TGCAGTGCTAGTTCCCAAGAGACCCAGTACTTC.

Regarding this clonotype: One end of the junction does not line up with germline, which may come from a read error. The V and J genes are TRBV6-5 and TRBJ2-7; D is perhaps TRBD1 (5 bases). Germline V CDR1 and CDR2: MNHEY, SVGAGI. The CDR3 extends over 18 amino acids. CDR3 nucleotide sequence: TGTGGCAGCAGTTACTCTTCGTTGCGGTCAGGGCTATCATACGAGCAGTACTTC. This sequence encodes CGSSYSSLRSGLSYEQYF.

This chain connects TRBV15 to TRBJ2-1; D might be TRBD1 (5 bases). This CDR3 is 14 amino acids long. V shed 3 bases and J shed 9 bases, with 15 bases lying between them. CDR1 LNHNV and CDR2 YYDKDF come from the germline V gene (reference sequence). CDR3 sequence (DNA): TGTGCCACCAGCAGGCCCGCTCAGGGAACTGAGCAGTTCTTC. Protein: CATSRPAQGTEQFF.

J is TRBJ2-3 and V is TRBV7-9; D uncertain. CDR3 length equals 15 residues. Per the germline V gene, CDR1 is SEHNR and CDR2 is FQNEAQ (reference sequence). The V end lost 5 bases, the J end lost 1 base, and 13 bases lay between the germline ends. The CDR3 region has the DNA TGTGCCAGCAGCCCCCGAGGTACAGGCACAGATACGCAGTATTTT. Translation gives CASSPRGTGTDTQYF.

In its sample, this clonotype was seen many times. The chain uses TRBV4-2 and TRBJ1-5; no firm D call. With 0 bases removed from V and 2 bases from J, the gap between germline ends came to 8 bases. This CDR3 is 15 amino acids long. Looked up from germline, CDR1 is LGHNA and CDR2 is YNFKEQ. DNA of the CDR3: TGTGCCAGCAGCCAAGAAGACACTGGCAATCAGCCCCAGCATTTT. It specifies CASSQEDTGNQPQHF.

This rearrangement joins TRBV11-2 to TRBJ1-2; possibly TRBD1 for D (5 bases). Per germline, CDR1 SGHAT and CDR2 FQNNGV. Trimming removed 2 bases from V and 5 bases from J, with 9 bases in between. This CDR3 contains 13 residues. CDR3 nucleotides: TGTGCCAGCAGCTTACCGGGGACGTATGGCTACACCTTC. This translates into CASSLPGTYGYTF.

The chain couples TRBV15 to TRBJ2-1, with 7 bases fitting TRBD1. With 3 bases clipped from V and 6 bases from J, the junction kept 8 bases outside the gene matches. This CDR3 is built from 15 residues. Germline assignment: CDR1 LNHNV and CDR2 YYDKDF (reference sequence). As DNA, the CDR3 is TGTGCCACCAGCAGGATCAACAGGGGTTTCAATGAGCAGTTCTTC. Protein sequence: CATSRINRGFNEQFF.

This chain connects TRBV2 to TRBJ2-7, with no clear D. Per the germline V gene, CDR1 is SNHLY and CDR2 is FYNNEI. Trimming took 1 base from V and 6 from J, leaving 13 bases between them. CDR3 size: 14 residues. The CDR3 protein is CASSEVPLGREQYF. In nucleotides, the CDR3 is TGTGCCAGCAGTGAAGTCCCTTTAGGGCGCGAGCAGTACTTC.

This chain links TRBV20-1 with TRBJ1-6, with D unclear. Per germline, CDR1 DFQATT and CDR2 SNEGSKA (reference sequence). The V end was cut by 3 bases, the J end by 0 bases, with 9 bases between. The CDR3 length is 15 residues. DNA of the CDR3: TGCAGTGCTAGCGAGCCCCGCTCCTATAATTCACCCCTCCACTTT. Protein product: CSASEPRSYNSPLHF.

The chain joins TRBV19 to TRBJ2-6; the D gene is possibly TRBD2 (6 bases). V lost 7 bases to trimming and J lost 0 bases, with 22 bases between them. Germline V gene sequence: CDR1 LNHDA, CDR2 SQIVND (reference sequence). The CDR3 spans 19 residues. Here the CDR3 DNA reads TGTGCCAGTACCCGGGCCCTAGCGATAAGTTACTCTGGGGCCAACGTCCTGACTTTC. This sequence encodes CASTRALAISYSGANVLTF.

The chain carries TRBV7-9 and TRBJ1-1; 7 nucleotides align to TRBD1. The CDR3 contains 12 residues. Germline V CDR1 and CDR2: SEHNR, FQNEAQ (reference sequence). V dropped 5 bases and J dropped 6; count of bases not matched to a gene: 3. The CDR3 is CASSQGGAEAFF. Here the CDR3 DNA reads TGTGCCAGCAGCCAGGGGGGGGCTGAAGCTTTCTTT.

The chain uses TRBV15 and TRBJ2-1; 14 bases match TRBD2. This CDR3 is 17 amino acids long. Germline V CDR1 and CDR2: LNHNV, YYDKDF (reference sequence). J lost 6 bases, V lost 3 bases, and 7 bases had no gene match. The CDR3 DNA follows: TGTGCCACCAGCAGGGAGGGACTAGCGGGGGTAGGCAATGAGCAGTTCTTC. Its translation is CATSREGLAGVGNEQFF.